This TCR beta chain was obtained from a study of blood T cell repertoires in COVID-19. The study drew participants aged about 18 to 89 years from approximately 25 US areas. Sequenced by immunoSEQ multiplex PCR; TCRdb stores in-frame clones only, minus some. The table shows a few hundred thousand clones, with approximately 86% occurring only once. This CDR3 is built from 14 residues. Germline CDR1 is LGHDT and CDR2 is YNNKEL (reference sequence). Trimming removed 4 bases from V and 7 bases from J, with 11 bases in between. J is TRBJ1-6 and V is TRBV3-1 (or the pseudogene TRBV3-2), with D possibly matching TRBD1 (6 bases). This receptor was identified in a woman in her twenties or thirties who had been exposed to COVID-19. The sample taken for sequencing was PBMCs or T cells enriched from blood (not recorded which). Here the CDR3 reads CASSLTGWNSPLHF. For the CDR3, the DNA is TGTGCCAGCAGCCTCACAGGGTGGAATTCACCCCTCCACTTT.